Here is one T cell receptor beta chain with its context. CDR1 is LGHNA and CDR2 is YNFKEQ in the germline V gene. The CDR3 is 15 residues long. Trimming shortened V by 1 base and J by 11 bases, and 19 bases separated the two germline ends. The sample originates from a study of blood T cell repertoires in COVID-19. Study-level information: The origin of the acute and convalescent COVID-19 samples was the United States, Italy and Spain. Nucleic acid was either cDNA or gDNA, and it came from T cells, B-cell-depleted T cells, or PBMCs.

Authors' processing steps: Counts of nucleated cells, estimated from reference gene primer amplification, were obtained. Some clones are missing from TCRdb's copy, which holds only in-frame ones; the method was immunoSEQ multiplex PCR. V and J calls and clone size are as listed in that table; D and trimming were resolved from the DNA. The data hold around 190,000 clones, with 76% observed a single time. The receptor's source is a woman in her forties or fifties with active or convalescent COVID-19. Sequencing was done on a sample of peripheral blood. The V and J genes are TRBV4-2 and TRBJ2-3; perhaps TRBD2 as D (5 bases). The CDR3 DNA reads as TGTGCCAGCAGCCAAGTCGGGAATGCGGCTGACATGCAGTATTTT. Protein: CASSQVGNAADMQYF.